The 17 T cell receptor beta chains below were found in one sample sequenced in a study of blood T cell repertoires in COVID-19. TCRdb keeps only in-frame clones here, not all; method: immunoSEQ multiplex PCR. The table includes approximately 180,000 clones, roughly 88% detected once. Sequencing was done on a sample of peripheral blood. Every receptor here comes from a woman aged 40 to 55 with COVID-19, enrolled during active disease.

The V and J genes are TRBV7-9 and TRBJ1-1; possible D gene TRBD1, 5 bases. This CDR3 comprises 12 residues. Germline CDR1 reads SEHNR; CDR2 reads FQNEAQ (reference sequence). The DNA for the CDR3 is TGTGCTGTACTACAGGAAAACACTGAAGCTTTCTTT. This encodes CAVLQENTEAFF.

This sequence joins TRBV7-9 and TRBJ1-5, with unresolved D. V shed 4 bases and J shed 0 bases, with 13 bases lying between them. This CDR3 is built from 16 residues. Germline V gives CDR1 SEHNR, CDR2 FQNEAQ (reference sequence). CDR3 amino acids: CASSSPGGISNQPQHF. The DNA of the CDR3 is TGTGCCAGCAGCTCCCCGGGAGGGATTAGCAATCAGCCCCAGCATTTT.

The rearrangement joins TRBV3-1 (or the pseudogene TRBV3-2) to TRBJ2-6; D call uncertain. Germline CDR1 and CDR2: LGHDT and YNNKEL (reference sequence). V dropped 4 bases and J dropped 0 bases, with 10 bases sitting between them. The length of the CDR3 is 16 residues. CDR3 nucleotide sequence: TGTGCCAGCAGCCCTCAACACCTCTCTGGGGCCAACGTCCTGACTTTC. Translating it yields CASSPQHLSGANVLTF.

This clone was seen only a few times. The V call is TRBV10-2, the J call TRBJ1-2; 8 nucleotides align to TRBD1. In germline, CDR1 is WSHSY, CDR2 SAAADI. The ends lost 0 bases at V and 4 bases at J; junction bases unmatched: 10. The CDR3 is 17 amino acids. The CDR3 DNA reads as TGCGCCAGCAGTGAGTCTGCCTCCGGGACAGGAAGCTATGGCTACACCTTC. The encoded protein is CASSESASGTGSYGYTF.

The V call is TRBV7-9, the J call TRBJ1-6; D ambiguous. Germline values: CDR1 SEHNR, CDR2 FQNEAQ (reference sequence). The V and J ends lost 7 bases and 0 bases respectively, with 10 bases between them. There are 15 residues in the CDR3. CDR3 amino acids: CASTEGSSYNSPLHF. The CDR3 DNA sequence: TGTGCCAGCACCGAAGGGAGCTCCTATAATTCACCCCTCCACTTT.

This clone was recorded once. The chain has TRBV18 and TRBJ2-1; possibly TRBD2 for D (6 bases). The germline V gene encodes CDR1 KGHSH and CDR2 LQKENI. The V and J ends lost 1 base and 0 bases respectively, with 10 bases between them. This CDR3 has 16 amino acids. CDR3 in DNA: TGTGCCAGCTCACCACGCGGGGTTGACTCCTACAATGAGCAGTTCTTC. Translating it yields CASSPRGVDSYNEQFF.

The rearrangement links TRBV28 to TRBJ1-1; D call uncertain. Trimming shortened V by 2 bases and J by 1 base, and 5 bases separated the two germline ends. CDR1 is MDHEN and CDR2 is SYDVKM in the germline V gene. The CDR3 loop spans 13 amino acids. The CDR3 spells CASSLLRNTEAFF. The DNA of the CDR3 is TGTGCCAGCAGTTTACTGAGGAACACTGAAGCTTTCTTT.

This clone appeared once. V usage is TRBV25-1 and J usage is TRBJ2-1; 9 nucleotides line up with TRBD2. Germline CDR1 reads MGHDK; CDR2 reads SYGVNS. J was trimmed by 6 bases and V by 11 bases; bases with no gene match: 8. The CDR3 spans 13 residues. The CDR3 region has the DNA TGTGCCGGAGCGGCTAGCGGGACCAATGAGCAGTTCTTC. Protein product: CAGAASGTNEQFF.

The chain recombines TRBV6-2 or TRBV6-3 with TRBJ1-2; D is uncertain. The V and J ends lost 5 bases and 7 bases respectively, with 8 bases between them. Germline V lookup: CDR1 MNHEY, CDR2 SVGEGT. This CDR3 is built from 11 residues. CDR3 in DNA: TGTGCCAGCAGTACTGGCGGTGGCTACACCTTC. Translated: CASSTGGGYTF.

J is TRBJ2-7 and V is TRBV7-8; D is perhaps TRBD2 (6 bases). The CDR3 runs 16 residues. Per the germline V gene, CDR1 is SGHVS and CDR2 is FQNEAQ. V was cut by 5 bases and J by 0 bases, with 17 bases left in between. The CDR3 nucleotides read TGTGCCAGCAGCGGTCCGCGGGACTCCTCCTCCTACGAGCAGTACTTC. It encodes CASSGPRDSSSYEQYF.

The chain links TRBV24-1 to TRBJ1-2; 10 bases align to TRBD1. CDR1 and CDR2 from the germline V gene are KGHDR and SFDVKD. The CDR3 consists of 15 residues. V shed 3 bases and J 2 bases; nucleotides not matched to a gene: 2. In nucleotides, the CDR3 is TGTGCCACCAGTGATACGGGACAGGGGAACTATGGCTACACCTTC. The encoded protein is CATSDTGQGNYGYTF.

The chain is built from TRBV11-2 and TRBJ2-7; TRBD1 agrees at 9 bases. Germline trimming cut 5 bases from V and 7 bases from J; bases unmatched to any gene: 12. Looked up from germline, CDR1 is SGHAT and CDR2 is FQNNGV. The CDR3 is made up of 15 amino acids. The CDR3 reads CASSAYSQGAREQYF. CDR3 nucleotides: TGTGCCAGCAGCGCATATTCACAGGGGGCGCGGGAGCAGTACTTC.

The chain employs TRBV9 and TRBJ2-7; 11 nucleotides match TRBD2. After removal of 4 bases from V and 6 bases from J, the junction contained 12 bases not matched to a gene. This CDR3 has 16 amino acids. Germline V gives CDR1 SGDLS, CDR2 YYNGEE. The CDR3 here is CASSIHAGTSGLEQYF. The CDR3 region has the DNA TGTGCCAGCAGCATTCACGCCGGGACTAGCGGCCTCGAGCAGTACTTC.

The DNA of the CDR3 is TGTGCCAGCAGCCAAGGGGGGGGATATAGCAATCAGCCCCAGCATTTT. This codes for CASSQGGGYSNQPQHF. The rearrangement links TRBV3-1 (or the pseudogene TRBV3-2) to TRBJ1-5; the D gene is possibly TRBD1 (5 bases). Trimming removed 1 base from V and 0 bases from J, with 10 bases in between. CDR3 length: 16 amino acids. Germline-derived CDR1 and CDR2 are LGHDT and YNNKEL (reference sequence).

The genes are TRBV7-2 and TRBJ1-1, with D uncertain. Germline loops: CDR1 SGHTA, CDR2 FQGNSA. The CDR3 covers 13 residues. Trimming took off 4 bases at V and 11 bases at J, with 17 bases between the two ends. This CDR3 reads CASSSSVRVRAFF. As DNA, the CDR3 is TGTGCCAGCAGCTCCTCCGTGCGAGTGAGGGCTTTCTTT.

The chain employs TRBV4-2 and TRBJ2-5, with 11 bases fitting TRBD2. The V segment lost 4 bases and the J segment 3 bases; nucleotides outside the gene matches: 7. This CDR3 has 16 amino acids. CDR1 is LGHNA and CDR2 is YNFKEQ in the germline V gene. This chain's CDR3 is CASSPLAGGEEETQYF. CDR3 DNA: TGTGCCAGCAGCCCATTAGCGGGGGGGGAGGAAGAGACCCAGTACTTC.

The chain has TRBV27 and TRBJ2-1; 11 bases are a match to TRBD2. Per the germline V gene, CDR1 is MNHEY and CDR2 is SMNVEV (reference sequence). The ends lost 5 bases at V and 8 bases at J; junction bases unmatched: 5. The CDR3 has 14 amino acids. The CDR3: CASSPGLAGYEQFF. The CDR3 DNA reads TGTGCCAGCAGTCCCGGACTAGCGGGCTATGAGCAGTTCTTC.